The 2 T cell receptor beta chains below come from one sample, sequenced in a study of T-cell memory formation after mild COVID-19. TCRdb reprocessed the 5' RACE reads with MiXCR, giving one entry per CDR3 protein. The sample has around 340,000 distinct CDR3 sequences, around 13% seen once. The sequenced sample was PBMCs or a T cell subset sorted from them (not recorded which). All receptors come from a man younger than 35 who had mild COVID-19 (a few samples of this study predate the infection). Cell type and time point are not known.

This chain connects TRBV18 to TRBJ1-5, with 7 positions matching TRBD1. Trimming took 2 bases from V and 3 from J; bases not matched to a gene: 7. This CDR3 has 16 amino acids. CDR1 is KGHSH, CDR2 LQKENI, per germline. DNA for the CDR3: TGTGCCAGCTCACCAGACAGGGTGGCAAACAATCAGCCCCAGCATTTT. Protein product: CASSPDRVANNQPQHF. The whole variable domain, filled in from reference TRBV18 and TRBJ1-5, reads NAGVMQNPRHLVRRRGQEARLRCSPMKGHSHVYWYRQLPEEGLKFMVYLQKENIIDESGMPKERFSAEFPKEGPSILRIQQVVRGDSAAYFCASSPDRVANNQPQHFGDGTRLSIL.

The chain recombines TRBV6-2 or TRBV6-3 with TRBJ2-2; D ambiguous. V lost 6 bases, J lost 7 bases, and 9 bases lay in between. This CDR3 is built from 12 residues. Germline loops: CDR1 MNHEY, CDR2 SVGEGT. CDR3 nucleotides: TGTGCCAGCAGCCCCCGCGACGGGGAGCTGTTTTTT. Translated, it gives CASSPRDGELFF.